The subject of this entry is one TCR beta chain. This clone was recorded only once. This receptor's antigen is unknown. No base quality values were provided; no much bigger clone lies one nucleotide off. The immunoSEQ Assay, a bias-controlled multiplex PCR, was used to amplify TCRbeta CDR3 regions from genomic DNA. Per the authors' processing: Nucleated cell counts per sample were estimated from amplification of reference gene primers within the assay. To quantify the absolute abundance of each unique TCRbeta CDR3 rearrangement, sequence reads were collapsed and filtered. Productive Simpson clonality was computed per sample as the square root of Simpson's diversity index over productive rearrangements. TCRdb obtained this table from immuneACCESS and retained in-frame rearrangements with V and J assigned. These tables miss some clones; where compared with another copy, unresolved V genes account for less than half of the shortfall, and the remainder is unexplained. Clone size and the V and J calls come from that table; the DNA yielded D and trimming. Across this sample there are 300,000 or so clones, with around 86% seen only once. The top ten hold approximately 1.5% of the sample.

V gives up 2 bases and J gives up 4 bases, and the segment between their germline ends measures 14 bases. CDR1 and CDR2, looked up from the germline V gene, are SQVTM and ANQGSEA. The CDR3 covers 14 residues, taking in both the cysteine and the phenylalanine. Just the 42-base CDR3 DNA is kept, in frame starting at base 1. The sample comes from a study of blood T cell repertoires in COVID-19 (dated by TCRdb to 2020 to 2022). Some background on the complete study: Collaborator samples came from the United States, Italy and Spain and covered acute and convalescent phases of COVID-19. The sample metadata nearly always contained a de-identified subject ID, COVID-19 status, age in years and sex. Samples were obtained from the ongoing ImmuneRACE study (first 160 participants) and from 1,254 subjects provided by 6 global collaborators. Where HLA class I and class II types were available, the types were taken from metadata supplied by the sample provider, not from assay-based typing. Subjects who had been exposed to COVID-19, were actively infected with it, or had recovered from it provided the deeply sampled blood TCRbeta repertoires that made up the dataset. The repertoires were released in a freely available public database intended as a resource for research on the immune response to SARS-CoV-2. The prospective study material was composed of cDNA or gDNA derived from T cells, B-cell-depleted T cells, or PBMCs.

A second Seattle source provided samples from volunteer blood donors who had recovered from COVID-19. Each collaborating institution followed its own protocols to collect whole blood in K2EDTA tubes. Collaborator samples were shipped for TCRbeta analysis as frozen whole blood, isolated PBMCs, or DNA extracted from either sample type. The paper's findings and limits, for the study overall: How much clinical and demographic metadata was included differed by source and by participant, and the metadata was provided uncurated.

The rearranged chain carries TRBV29-1 and TRBJ1-1; the D gene assignment is ambiguous. This sequence was found in a woman aged 40-49 years who had recovered from COVID-19. Sequences were obtained from peripheral blood. The CDR3 has the sequence CSVEYSLVSTEAFF. The DNA sequence follows: TGCAGCGTTGAATACAGCCTGGTGAGCACTGAAGCTTTCTTT. The CDR3 plus the reference TRBV29-1 and TRBJ1-1 genes for the other parts give the full variable domain: SAVISQKPSRDICQRGTSLTIQCQVDSQVTMMFWYRQQPGQSLTLIATANQGSEATYESGFVIDKFPISRPNLTFSTLTVSNMSPEDSSIYLCSVEYSLVSTEAFFGQGTRLTVV.